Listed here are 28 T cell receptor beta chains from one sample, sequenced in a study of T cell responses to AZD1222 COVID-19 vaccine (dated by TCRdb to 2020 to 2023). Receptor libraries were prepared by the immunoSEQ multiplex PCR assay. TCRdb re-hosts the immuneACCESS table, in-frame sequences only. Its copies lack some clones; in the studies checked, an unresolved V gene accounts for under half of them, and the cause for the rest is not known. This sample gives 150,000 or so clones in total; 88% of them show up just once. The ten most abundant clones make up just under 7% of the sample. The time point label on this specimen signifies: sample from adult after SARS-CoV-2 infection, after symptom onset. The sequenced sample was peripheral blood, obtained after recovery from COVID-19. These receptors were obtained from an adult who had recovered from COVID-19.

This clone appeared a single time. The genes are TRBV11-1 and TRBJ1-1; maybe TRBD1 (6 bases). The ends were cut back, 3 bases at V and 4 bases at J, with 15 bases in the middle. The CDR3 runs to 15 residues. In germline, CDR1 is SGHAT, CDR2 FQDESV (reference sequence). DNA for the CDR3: TGTGCCAGCAGCTTCGGGGGGGGGCTGCTCACTGAAGCTTTCTTT. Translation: CASSFGGGLLTEAFF.

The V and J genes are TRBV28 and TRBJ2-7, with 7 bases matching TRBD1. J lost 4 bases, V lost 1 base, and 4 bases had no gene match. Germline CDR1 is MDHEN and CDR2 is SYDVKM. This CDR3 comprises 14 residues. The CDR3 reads CASSLSPGGYEQYF. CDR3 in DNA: TGTGCCAGCAGTTTATCTCCAGGGGGATACGAGCAGTACTTC. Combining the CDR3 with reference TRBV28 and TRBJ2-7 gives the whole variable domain DVKVTQSSRYLVKRTGEKVFLECVQDMDHENMFWYRQDPGLGLRLIYFSYDVKMKEKGDIPEGYSVSREKKERFSLILESASTNQTSMYLCASSLSPGGYEQYFGPGTRLTVT.

CDR3 in DNA: TGTGCCAGCAGCCAAGGGAGGGAAATCTATGGCTACACCTTC. It yields the protein CASSQGREIYGYTF. The chain links TRBV3-1 (or the pseudogene TRBV3-2) to TRBJ1-2; D is undetermined. V dropped 1 base and J dropped 4 bases, with 10 bases sitting between them. The CDR3 loop spans 14 amino acids. The germline CDR1 and CDR2 sequences are LGHDT and YNNKEL (reference sequence).

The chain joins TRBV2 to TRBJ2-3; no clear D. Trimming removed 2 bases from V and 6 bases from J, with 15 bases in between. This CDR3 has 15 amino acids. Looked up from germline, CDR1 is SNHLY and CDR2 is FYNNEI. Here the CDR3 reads CASSELIGQEDTQYF. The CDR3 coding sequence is TGTGCCAGCAGTGAATTAATAGGGCAAGAGGATACGCAGTATTTT.

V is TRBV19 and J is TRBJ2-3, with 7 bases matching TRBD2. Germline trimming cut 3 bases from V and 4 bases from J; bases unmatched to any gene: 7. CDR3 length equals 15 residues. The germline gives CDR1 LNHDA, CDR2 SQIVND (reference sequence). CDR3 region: CASSIWREYADTQYF. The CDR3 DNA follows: TGTGCCAGTAGTATCTGGCGGGAGTACGCAGATACGCAGTATTTT.

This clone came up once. CDR3 sequence reads: CASSLDMRQIEQFF. CDR3 nucleotide sequence: TGTGCCAGCAGCTTAGATATGAGACAGATTGAGCAGTTCTTC. This chain connects TRBV7-2 to TRBJ2-1; weak D call: TRBD1 (5 bases). Trimming removed 1 base at V and 9 bases at J, with 13 bases between. The germline gives CDR1 SGHTA, CDR2 FQGNSA. The CDR3 extends over 14 amino acids.

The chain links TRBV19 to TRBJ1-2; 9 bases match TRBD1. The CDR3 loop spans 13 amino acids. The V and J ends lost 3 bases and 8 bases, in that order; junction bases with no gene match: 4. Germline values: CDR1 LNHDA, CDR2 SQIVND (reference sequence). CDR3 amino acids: CASSMGQGRGYTF. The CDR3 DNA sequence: TGTGCCAGTAGTATGGGACAGGGTCGGGGCTACACCTTC.

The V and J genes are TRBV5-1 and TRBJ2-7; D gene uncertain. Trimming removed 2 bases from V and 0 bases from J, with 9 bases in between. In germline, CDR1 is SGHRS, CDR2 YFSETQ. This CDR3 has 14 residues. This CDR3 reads CASSFLIGSYEQYF. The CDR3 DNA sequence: TGCGCCAGCAGCTTCCTTATTGGCTCCTACGAGCAGTACTTC.

The CDR3 nucleotides read TGTGCCAGCAGCTTCGGTCTAGCGAGCACAGATACGCAGTATTTT. Translating it yields CASSFGLASTDTQYF. V and J are TRBV11-3 and TRBJ2-3, with D possibly TRBD2 on 6 matching bases. From germline, CDR1 is SGHNT and CDR2 YENEEA. V was cut by 3 bases and J by 0 bases, with 10 bases left in between. This CDR3 region has 15 residues.

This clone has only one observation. The chain's CDR3 is CASSQPFGGRVNEQFF. The DNA for the CDR3 is TGTGCCAGCAGCCAACCTTTTGGCGGGAGGGTGAATGAGCAGTTCTTC. The rearrangement joins TRBV11-2 to TRBJ2-1, with 9 bases lining up with TRBD2. Trimming took 5 bases from V and 7 from J; bases not matched to a gene: 12. The CDR3 sequence is 16 residues long. Germline values: CDR1 SGHAT, CDR2 FQNNGV.

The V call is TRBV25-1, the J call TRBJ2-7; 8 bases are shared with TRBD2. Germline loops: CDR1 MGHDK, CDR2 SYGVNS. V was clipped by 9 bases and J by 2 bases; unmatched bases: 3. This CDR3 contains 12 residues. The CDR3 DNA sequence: TGTGCCAGACTAGCGGCGGCCTACGAGCAGTACTTC. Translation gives CARLAAAYEQYF.

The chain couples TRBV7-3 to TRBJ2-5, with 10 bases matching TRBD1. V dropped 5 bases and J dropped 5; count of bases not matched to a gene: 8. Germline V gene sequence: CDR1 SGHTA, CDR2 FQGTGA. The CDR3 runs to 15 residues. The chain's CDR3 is CASSPRTGGGETQYF. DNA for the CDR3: TGTGCCAGCAGCCCACGGACAGGGGGAGGGGAGACCCAGTACTTC.

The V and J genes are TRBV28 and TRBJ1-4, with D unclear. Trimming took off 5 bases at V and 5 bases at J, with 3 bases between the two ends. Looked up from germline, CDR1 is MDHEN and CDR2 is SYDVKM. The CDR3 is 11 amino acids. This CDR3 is CASSVNEKLFF. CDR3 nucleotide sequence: TGTGCCAGCAGTGTCAATGAAAAACTGTTTTTT. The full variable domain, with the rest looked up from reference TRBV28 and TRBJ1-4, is DVKVTQSSRYLVKRTGEKVFLECVQDMDHENMFWYRQDPGLGLRLIYFSYDVKMKEKGDIPEGYSVSREKKERFSLILESASTNQTSMYLCASSVNEKLFFGSGTQLSVL.

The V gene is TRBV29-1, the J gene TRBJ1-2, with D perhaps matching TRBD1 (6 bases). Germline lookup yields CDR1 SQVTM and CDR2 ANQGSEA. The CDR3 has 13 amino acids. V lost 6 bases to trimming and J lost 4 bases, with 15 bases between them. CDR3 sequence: CSVEQGRRYGYTF. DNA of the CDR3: TGCAGCGTCGAACAGGGCCGCCGCTATGGCTACACCTTC.

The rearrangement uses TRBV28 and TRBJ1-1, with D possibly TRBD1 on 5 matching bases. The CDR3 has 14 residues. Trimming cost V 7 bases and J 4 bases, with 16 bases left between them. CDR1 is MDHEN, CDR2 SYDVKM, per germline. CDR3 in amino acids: CASTLGGGGTEAFF. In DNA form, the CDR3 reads TGTGCCAGCACCCTCGGCGGGGGTGGCACTGAAGCTTTCTTT.

For the CDR3, the DNA is TGTGCCAGCAGTGTTGAGGGAAAGCCCCAGCATTTT. Translated, it gives CASSVEGKPQHF. This chain connects TRBV2 to TRBJ1-5; D call uncertain. Germline loops: CDR1 SNHLY, CDR2 FYNNEI. The CDR3 is made up of 12 amino acids. Trimming removed 4 bases at V and 8 bases at J, with 9 bases between.

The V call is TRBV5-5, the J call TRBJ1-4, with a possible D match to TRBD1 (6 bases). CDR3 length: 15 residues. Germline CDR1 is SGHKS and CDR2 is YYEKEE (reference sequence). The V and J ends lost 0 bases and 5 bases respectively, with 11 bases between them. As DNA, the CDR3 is TGTGCCAGCAGCTTGGGCGGGACACTAAATGAAAAACTGTTTTTT. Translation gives CASSLGGTLNEKLFF.

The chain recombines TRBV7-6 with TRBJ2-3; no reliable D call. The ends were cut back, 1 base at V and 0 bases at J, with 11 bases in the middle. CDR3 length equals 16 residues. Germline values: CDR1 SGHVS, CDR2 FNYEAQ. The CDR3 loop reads CASSLGALLSTDTQYF. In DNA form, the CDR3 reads TGTGCCAGCAGCTTAGGGGCCCTCCTTAGCACAGATACGCAGTATTTT.

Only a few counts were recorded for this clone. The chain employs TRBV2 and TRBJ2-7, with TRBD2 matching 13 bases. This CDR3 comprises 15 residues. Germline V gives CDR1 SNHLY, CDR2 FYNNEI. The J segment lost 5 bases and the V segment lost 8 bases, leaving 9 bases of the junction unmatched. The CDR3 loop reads CASAGLAGVIDEQYF. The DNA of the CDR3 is TGTGCCAGCGCCGGACTAGCGGGAGTCATCGACGAGCAGTACTTC.

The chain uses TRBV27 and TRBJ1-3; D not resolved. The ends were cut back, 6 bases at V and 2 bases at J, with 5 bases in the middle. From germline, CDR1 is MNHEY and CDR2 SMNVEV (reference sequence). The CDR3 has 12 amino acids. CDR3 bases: TGTGCCAGCAGAGGGCCTGGAAACACCATATATTTT. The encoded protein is CASRGPGNTIYF.

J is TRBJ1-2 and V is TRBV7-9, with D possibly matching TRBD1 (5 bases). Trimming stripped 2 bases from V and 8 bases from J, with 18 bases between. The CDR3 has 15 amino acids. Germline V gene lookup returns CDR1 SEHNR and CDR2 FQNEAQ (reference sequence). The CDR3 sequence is CASSLSGGDGGGYTF. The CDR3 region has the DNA TGTGCCAGCAGCTTATCTGGCGGGGACGGCGGCGGCTACACCTTC.

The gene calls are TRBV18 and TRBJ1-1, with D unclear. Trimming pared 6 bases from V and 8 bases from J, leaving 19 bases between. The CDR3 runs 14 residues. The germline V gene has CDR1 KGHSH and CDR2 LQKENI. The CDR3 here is CASSQIGRQHEAFF. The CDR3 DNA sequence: TGTGCCAGCTCCCAAATCGGACGGCAACACGAAGCTTTCTTT.

The DNA for the CDR3 is TGTGCCAGCAGCCCTCCCCAGGGGATGCTTGATGAGCAGTTCTTC. Protein: CASSPPQGMLDEQFF. The rearrangement links TRBV5-5 to TRBJ2-1; possible D gene TRBD1, 6 bases. The CDR3 extends over 15 amino acids. V dropped 4 bases and J dropped 8 bases, with 19 bases sitting between them. Germline CDR1 SGHKS, CDR2 YYEKEE (reference sequence).

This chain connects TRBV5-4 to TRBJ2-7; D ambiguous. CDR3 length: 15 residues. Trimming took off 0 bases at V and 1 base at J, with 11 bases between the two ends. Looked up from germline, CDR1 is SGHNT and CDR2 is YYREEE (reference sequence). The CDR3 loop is CASSLEDVGSYEQYF. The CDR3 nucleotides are TGTGCCAGCAGCTTGGAGGATGTTGGGTCCTACGAGCAGTACTTC.

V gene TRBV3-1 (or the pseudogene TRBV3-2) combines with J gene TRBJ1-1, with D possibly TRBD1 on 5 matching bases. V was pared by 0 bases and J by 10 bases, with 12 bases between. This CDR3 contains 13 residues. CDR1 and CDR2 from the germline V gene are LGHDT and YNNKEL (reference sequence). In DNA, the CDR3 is TGTGCCAGCAGCCAAGATGGGGAAACAGGAGCTTTCTTT. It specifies CASSQDGETGAFF.

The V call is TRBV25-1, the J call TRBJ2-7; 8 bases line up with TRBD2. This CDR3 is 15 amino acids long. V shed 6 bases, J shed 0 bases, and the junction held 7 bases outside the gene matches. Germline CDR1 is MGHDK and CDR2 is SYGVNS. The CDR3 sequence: CASSGGASVSYEQYF. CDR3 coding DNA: TGTGCCAGCAGCGGGGGGGCTTCCGTCTCCTACGAGCAGTACTTC.

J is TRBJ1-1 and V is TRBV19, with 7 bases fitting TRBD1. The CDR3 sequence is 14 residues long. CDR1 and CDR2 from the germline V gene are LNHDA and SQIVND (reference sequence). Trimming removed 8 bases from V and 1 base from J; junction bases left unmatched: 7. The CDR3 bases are TGTGCCAGTGTGGGCGGGACAGCGAACACTGAAGCTTTCTTT. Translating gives CASVGGTANTEAFF.

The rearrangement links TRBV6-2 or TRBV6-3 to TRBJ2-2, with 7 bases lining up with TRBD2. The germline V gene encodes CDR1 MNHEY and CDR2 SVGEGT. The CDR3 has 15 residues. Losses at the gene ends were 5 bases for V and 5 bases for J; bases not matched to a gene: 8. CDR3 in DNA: TGTGCCAGCAGTACCCGGGGGGTAAGGACCGGGGAGCTGTTTTTT. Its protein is CASSTRGVRTGELFF.